These 30 T cell receptor beta chains share one sample of origin, sequenced in a study of blood T cell repertoires in COVID-19. This table comes from immunoSEQ multiplex PCR, and its TCRdb copy is limited to in-frame clones, with some not included. This sample has approximately 29,000 clones, with approximately 81% found just once. The sample comprised peripheral blood. The source of these receptors is a woman aged 55-75 years with acute or convalescent COVID-19.

The gene calls are TRBV24-1 and TRBJ1-1; TRBD1 matches 10 bases. Germline loops: CDR1 KGHDR, CDR2 SFDVKD. Trimming at V came to 4 bases and at J to 4 bases, leaving 8 bases not matched to a gene. This CDR3 spans 16 amino acids. This CDR3 is CATSDATRTGGTEAFF. CDR3 coding DNA: TGTGCCACCAGTGACGCGACTAGGACAGGGGGCACTGAAGCTTTCTTT.

The V and J genes are TRBV30 and TRBJ1-2; D is perhaps TRBD1 (6 bases). V shed 2 bases and J shed 4 bases, with 17 bases lying between them. Germline CDR1 and CDR2: GTSNPN and SVGIG (reference sequence). The length of the CDR3 is 15 residues. CDR3 sequence reads: CAWSPTFDRSYGYTF. CDR3 nucleotides: TGTGCCTGGAGTCCTACCTTCGACAGGTCCTATGGCTACACCTTC.

The chain joins TRBV18 to TRBJ1-1; a possible D gene is TRBD1 (5 bases). Germline CDR1 reads KGHSH; CDR2 reads LQKENI. Trimming removed 2 bases from V and 3 bases from J, with 7 bases in between. CDR3 length: 13 residues. The CDR3 protein is CASSPGGDTEAFF. The CDR3 region has the DNA TGTGCCAGCTCACCAGGGGGGGACACTGAAGCTTTCTTT.

The V and J genes are TRBV7-9 and TRBJ2-3, with D possibly matching TRBD2 (5 bases). The CDR3 extends over 14 amino acids. V was shortened by 5 bases and J by 1 base, with 10 bases between the two germline ends. Per germline, CDR1 SEHNR and CDR2 FQNEAQ (reference sequence). CDR3 loop: CASSPGVRTDTQYF. The CDR3 DNA is TGTGCCAGCAGCCCCGGGGTTCGCACAGATACGCAGTATTTT.

This clone was counted only a few times. The V call is TRBV5-6, the J call TRBJ2-5, with TRBD1 matching over 8 bases. The germline V gene encodes CDR1 SGHDT and CDR2 YYEEEE. The CDR3 is 16 residues long. Trimming cost V 3 bases and J 2 bases; bases outside gene matches: 9. The CDR3 is CASSYRWDRNQETQYF. CDR3 bases: TGTGCCAGCAGCTACCGATGGGACAGGAATCAAGAGACCCAGTACTTC. The full variable domain, its missing parts supplied by reference TRBV5-6 and TRBJ2-5, is DAGVTQSPTHLIKTRGQQVTLRCSPKSGHDTVSWYQQALGQGPQFIFQYYEEEERQRGNFPDRFSGHQFPNYSSELNVNALLLGDSALYLCASSYRWDRNQETQYFGPGTRLLVL.

The rearrangement uses TRBV19 and TRBJ1-4; D might be TRBD1 (5 bases). V was cut by 4 bases and J by 8 bases, with 14 bases left in between. Germline lookup yields CDR1 LNHDA and CDR2 SQIVND (reference sequence). CDR3 size: 14 residues. The CDR3 spells CASSRSRVDEKLFF. DNA for the CDR3: TGTGCCAGTAGTAGGAGCAGGGTTGACGAAAAACTGTTTTTT.

The V and J genes are TRBV7-9 and TRBJ1-4; 7 bases line up with TRBD1. Germline V gene data show CDR1 as SEHNR and CDR2 as FQNEAQ (reference sequence). J gave up 2 bases and V 4 bases, and 7 bases lay outside the gene matches. CDR3 length: 16 residues. The CDR3 coding sequence is TGTGCCAGCAGCTCGACTAGGGGGCTGACTAATGAAAAACTGTTTTTT. It specifies CASSSTRGLTNEKLFF.

This chain joins TRBV5-1 and TRBJ2-1; 8 bases fit TRBD2. This CDR3 has 14 residues. The germline V gene encodes CDR1 SGHRS and CDR2 YFSETQ. V trimming: 2 bases; J trimming: 7 bases; junction bases outside the gene matches: 5. The CDR3 DNA reads as TGCGCCAGCAGCTTCTTTGCGGGGGGAAATGAGCAGTTCTTC. Translation: CASSFFAGGNEQFF.

This clone has more than one count but fewer than ten. The chain employs TRBV5-6 and TRBJ1-2; perhaps TRBD1 as D (5 bases). The CDR3 runs to 11 residues. The V and J ends lost 5 bases and 8 bases respectively, with 10 bases between them. Germline-derived CDR1 and CDR2 are SGHDT and YYEEEE. The CDR3: CASSRPGGYTF. As DNA, the CDR3 is TGTGCCAGCAGTAGACCAGGGGGCTACACCTTC.

The V call is TRBV19, the J call TRBJ2-5; TRBD1 agrees at 7 bases. Per the germline V gene, CDR1 is LNHDA and CDR2 is SQIVND (reference sequence). This CDR3 is built from 15 residues. V dropped 6 bases and J dropped 3; count of bases not matched to a gene: 10. The CDR3 is CASSLGQSFEETQYF. DNA of the CDR3: TGTGCCAGTAGCCTGGGACAGAGCTTTGAAGAGACCCAGTACTTC. The variable domain in full, completed from reference TRBV19 and TRBJ2-5, reads DGGITQSPKYLFRKEGQNVTLSCEQNLNHDAMYWYRQDPGQGLRLIYYSQIVNDFQKGDIAEGYSVSREKKESFPLTVTSAQKNPTAFYLCASSLGQSFEETQYFGPGTRLLVL.

The V gene is TRBV11-3, the J gene TRBJ1-2; D perhaps matches TRBD1 (6 bases). This CDR3 has 14 residues. Between the trimmed V and J ends, which lost 9 bases and 3 bases, there was a span of 17 bases. In germline, CDR1 is SGHNT, CDR2 YENEEA. The DNA of the CDR3 is TGTGCCAGGCGGGGGCCCCCCGGAGACTATGGCTACACCTTC. This sequence encodes CARRGPPGDYGYTF.

The chain recombines TRBV5-1 with TRBJ1-5, with D unresolved. The length of the CDR3 is 17 residues. Germline loops: CDR1 SGHRS, CDR2 YFSETQ. V was trimmed by 2 bases and J by 4 bases, leaving 19 bases between them. CDR3 bases: TGCGCCAGCAGCTTAACCCCGCGGGGAGCGGGGAATCAGCCCCAGCATTTT. Translation gives CASSLTPRGAGNQPQHF.

Only one count was recorded for this clone. This chain links TRBV3-1 (or the pseudogene TRBV3-2) with TRBJ2-2; TRBD2 matches at 7 bases. Germline V gives CDR1 LGHDT, CDR2 YNNKEL (reference sequence). V was clipped by 4 bases and J by 7 bases; unmatched bases: 9. This CDR3 contains 15 residues. The CDR3 DNA reads as TGTGCCAGCAGCCGTGGGAGGGCCGTAGGCGGGGAGCTGTTTTTT. It encodes CASSRGRAVGGELFF.

The chain combines TRBV5-1 with TRBJ1-2, with TRBD1 matching 7 bases. Germline-derived CDR1 and CDR2 are SGHRS and YFSETQ. This CDR3 is 16 amino acids long. The trim removed 4 bases at V and 0 bases at J, leaving 9 bases unmatched. CDR3 in amino acids: CASSVATGPANYGYTF. The CDR3 DNA sequence: TGCGCCAGCAGCGTAGCGACAGGGCCGGCTAACTATGGCTACACCTTC.

This clone has more than one count but fewer than ten. The chain carries TRBV30 and TRBJ1-1, with 7 nucleotides matching TRBD1. The V gene's germline CDR1 is GTSNPN and CDR2 SVGIG (reference sequence). This CDR3 is built from 12 residues. V lost 6 bases, J lost 7 bases, and 8 bases stayed unmatched. CDR3 residues: CACARGNYEAFF. The CDR3 DNA is TGTGCCTGTGCCAGGGGGAATTATGAAGCTTTCTTT.

This CDR3 reads CASSQVAGRGETQYF. The CDR3 region has the DNA TGTGCCAGCAGCCAAGTGGCAGGGAGGGGTGAGACCCAGTACTTC. The chain couples TRBV3-1 (or the pseudogene TRBV3-2) to TRBJ2-5; 7 bases align to TRBD2. V shed 1 base, J shed 5 bases, and the junction held 7 bases outside the gene matches. This CDR3 contains 15 residues. The V gene's germline CDR1 is LGHDT and CDR2 YNNKEL (reference sequence).

This chain joins TRBV9 and TRBJ2-1, with D hard to call. Germline CDR1 is SGDLS and CDR2 is YYNGEE. The CDR3 runs to 12 residues. V was cut by 4 bases and J by 6 bases, with 8 bases left in between. CDR3 region: CASSLLLNEQFF. The CDR3 coding sequence is TGTGCCAGCAGCCTACTTCTCAATGAGCAGTTCTTC.

In DNA, the CDR3 is TGTGCCACCAGTGATTTTCCTACAGATACGCAGTATTTT. This sequence encodes CATSDFPTDTQYF. The gene calls are TRBV24-1 and TRBJ2-3; D gene uncertain. This CDR3 has 13 amino acids. CDR1 and CDR2 (germline): KGHDR, SFDVKD. V shed 1 base and J shed 3 bases, with 4 bases lying between them.

The CDR3 loop is CASSQPQGIGAYNEQFF. CDR3 DNA: TGTGCCAGCAGCCAACCTCAGGGGATTGGGGCCTACAATGAGCAGTTCTTC. This chain connects TRBV4-2 to TRBJ2-1, with D perhaps matching TRBD1 (6 bases). V shed 2 bases and J shed 2 bases, with 16 bases lying between them. The CDR3 consists of 17 residues. Looked up from germline, CDR1 is LGHNA and CDR2 is YNFKEQ.

The rearrangement joins TRBV18 to TRBJ2-7; tentative D call: TRBD2 (7 bases). CDR1 and CDR2 (germline): KGHSH, LQKENI. V lost 6 bases, J lost 3 bases, and 12 bases lay in between. The CDR3 has 13 residues. CDR3 loop: CASSQGTNYEQYF. As DNA, the CDR3 is TGTGCCAGCTCGCAGGGGACTAACTACGAGCAGTACTTC.

This chain links TRBV7-2 with TRBJ1-6, with 7 bases fitting TRBD1. The CDR3 consists of 16 residues. V dropped 3 bases and J dropped 9; count of bases not matched to a gene: 11. The germline CDR1 and CDR2 sequences are SGHTA and FQGNSA. The CDR3: CASSFLGGQRGSPLHF. The CDR3 nucleotides read TGTGCCAGCAGCTTTTTAGGGGGACAGAGAGGTTCACCCCTCCACTTT.

The chain employs TRBV10-3 and TRBJ1-1, with 10 bases lining up with TRBD1. Trimming cost V 6 bases and J 4 bases; bases outside gene matches: 5. This CDR3 has 14 amino acids. In germline, CDR1 is ENHRY, CDR2 SYGVKD. CDR3 coding DNA: TGTGCCATCAGGGGGACAGGGGCGCCCACTGAAGCTTTCTTT. Translated: CAIRGTGAPTEAFF.

The chain uses TRBV19 and TRBJ1-1; D call uncertain. There are 13 residues in the CDR3. V lost 0 bases and J lost 2, with 4 bases in between. Germline assignment: CDR1 LNHDA and CDR2 SQIVND (reference sequence). The CDR3 DNA is TGTGCCAGTAGTATAGACTTCAACACTGAAGCTTTCTTT. Translation gives CASSIDFNTEAFF.

V gene TRBV28 combines with J gene TRBJ2-5, with TRBD2 as a possible D gene (6 bases). The CDR3 is made up of 12 amino acids. V was trimmed by 7 bases and J by 5 bases, leaving 11 bases between them. Germline V gene lookup returns CDR1 MDHEN and CDR2 SYDVKM. The CDR3 DNA reads TGTGCCAGCAAGGGACGGGGGGAGACCCAGTACTTC. Protein sequence: CASKGRGETQYF.

This rearrangement joins TRBV21-1 to TRBJ1-1. TRBV21-1 is a listed pseudogene. The CDR3 totals 11 residues. CDR3 nucleotide sequence: TGTGCCAGCAGTTACACGAGGGAAGCTTTCTTT. Residues: CASSYTREAFF.

This chain uses TRBV19 with TRBJ1-6; D not certain. Germline loops: CDR1 LNHDA, CDR2 SQIVND (reference sequence). The V end was cut by 4 bases, the J end by 5 bases, with 9 bases between. CDR3 length: 14 residues. In nucleotides, the CDR3 is TGTGCCAGTAGTAACCGAGAAGATAATTCACCCCTCCACTTT. Protein product: CASSNREDNSPLHF.

This clone was counted many times. The chain links TRBV28 to TRBJ1-1; 7 positions match TRBD1. CDR1 MDHEN and CDR2 SYDVKM come from the germline V gene. The CDR3 sequence is 14 residues long. The V segment lost 3 bases and the J segment 6 bases; nucleotides outside the gene matches: 7. The CDR3 sequence: CASSFDRESAEAFF. Written as DNA, the CDR3 is TGTGCCAGCAGTTTCGACAGGGAATCAGCTGAAGCTTTCTTT. Drawing the rest from reference TRBV28 and TRBJ1-1, the complete variable domain is DVKVTQSSRYLVKRTGEKVFLECVQDMDHENMFWYRQDPGLGLRLIYFSYDVKMKEKGDIPEGYSVSREKKERFSLILESASTNQTSMYLCASSFDRESAEAFFGQGTRLTVV.

The chain recombines TRBV27 with TRBJ2-3, with 7 bases lining up with TRBD1. This CDR3 contains 13 residues. The germline CDR1 and CDR2 sequences are MNHEY and SMNVEV (reference sequence). Trimming at V came to 6 bases and at J to 6 bases, leaving 6 bases not matched to a gene. The CDR3 is CASRYDRADTQYF. CDR3 coding DNA: TGTGCCAGCAGATACGACAGGGCCGATACGCAGTATTTT.

The CDR3 here is CASSSGGNEKLFF. CDR3 DNA: TGTGCCAGCAGTTCAGGGGGTAATGAAAAACTGTTTTTT. V gene TRBV7-9 combines with J gene TRBJ1-4; 7 nucleotides match TRBD1. The junction had 2 bases not matched to a gene; V was cut back by 6 bases and J by 4 bases. The CDR3 is 13 residues long. Per the germline V gene, CDR1 is SEHNR and CDR2 is FQNEAQ (reference sequence).

The chain carries TRBV28 and TRBJ1-1; D remains ambiguous. V dropped 5 bases and J dropped 3 bases, with 7 bases sitting between them. CDR3 length equals 12 residues. Per germline, CDR1 MDHEN and CDR2 SYDVKM. Here the CDR3 DNA reads TGTGCCAGCAGTCAAACACACACTGAAGCTTTCTTT. Its translation: CASSQTHTEAFF. Full variable domain (outside the CDR3, taken from reference TRBV28 and TRBJ1-1): DVKVTQSSRYLVKRTGEKVFLECVQDMDHENMFWYRQDPGLGLRLIYFSYDVKMKEKGDIPEGYSVSREKKERFSLILESASTNQTSMYLCASSQTHTEAFFGQGTRLTVV.